This T cell receptor (beta chain) was recovered during a study of blood T cell repertoires in COVID-19. CDR1 is SGHRS, CDR2 YFSETQ, per germline. Between the trimmed V and J ends, which lost 4 bases and 4 bases, there was a span of 11 bases. This CDR3 spans 13 amino acids. This table comes from immunoSEQ multiplex PCR, and its TCRdb copy is limited to in-frame clones, with some not included. In the table there are fewer than 30,000 clones, about 89% of which are singletons. Worth noting for this clone: The sample holds other DNA sequences that translate to the same CDR3.

V and J are TRBV5-1 and TRBJ1-1, with no clear D. Sequenced input: peripheral blood. This sequence originates from a man in his fifties with active COVID-19. CDR3 nucleotide sequence: TGCGCCAGCAGCACGGGGTCGTTCACTGAAGCTTTCTTT. This translates into CASSTGSFTEAFF.